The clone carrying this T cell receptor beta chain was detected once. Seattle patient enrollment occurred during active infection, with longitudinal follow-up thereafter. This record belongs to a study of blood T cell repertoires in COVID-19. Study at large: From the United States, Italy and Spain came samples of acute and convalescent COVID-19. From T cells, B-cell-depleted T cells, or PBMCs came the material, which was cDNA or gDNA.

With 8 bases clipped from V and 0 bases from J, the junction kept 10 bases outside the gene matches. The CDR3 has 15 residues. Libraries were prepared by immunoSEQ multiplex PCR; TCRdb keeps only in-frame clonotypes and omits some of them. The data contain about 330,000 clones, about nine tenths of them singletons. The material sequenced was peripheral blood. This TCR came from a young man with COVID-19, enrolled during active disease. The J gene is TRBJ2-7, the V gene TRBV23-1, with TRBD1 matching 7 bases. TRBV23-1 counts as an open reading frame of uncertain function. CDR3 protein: CASFTRDSFSYEQYF. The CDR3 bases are TGCGCCAGCTTCACCCGGGACAGCTTCTCCTACGAGCAGTACTTC.